The next 18 T cell receptor beta chains were all read from a single sample in a study of T cell responses to AZD1222 COVID-19 vaccine. The data were produced by immunoSEQ multiplex PCR, yet TCRdb's version contains in-frame clones alone and is incomplete. The sample records some 31,000 clones, nearly 95% being singletons. This specimen consisted of peripheral blood, obtained on day 0 of AZD1222 vaccination. The receptors come from an adult in good health.

V is TRBV5-1 and J is TRBJ2-2; 8 bases map to TRBD2. The germline gives CDR1 SGHRS, CDR2 YFSETQ. V lost 5 bases to trimming and J lost 4 bases; unmatched junction nucleotides: 16. The CDR3 totals 18 residues. The CDR3 sequence: CASSQDPLRGDRTGELFF. In DNA, the CDR3 is TGCGCCAGCAGTCAGGATCCCTTGCGGGGGGATCGCACCGGGGAGCTGTTTTTT.

Here the CDR3 reads CASSDSGGHDTQYF. CDR3 nucleotide sequence: TGTGCCAGCAGTGACTCGGGGGGGCACGATACGCAGTATTTT. The chain has TRBV6-4 and TRBJ2-3, with D perhaps TRBD2 (7 bases). Germline CDR1 MRHNA, CDR2 SNTAGT. Trimming took off 0 bases at V and 6 bases at J, with 10 bases between the two ends. This CDR3 comprises 14 residues.

This clone occurred a few times. The chain has TRBV15 and TRBJ2-7; maybe TRBD1 (6 bases). The V gene's germline CDR1 is LNHNV and CDR2 YYDKDF (reference sequence). V gave up 0 bases and J gave up 0 bases, with 9 bases separating them. The CDR3 covers 15 residues. The CDR3 nucleotides are TGTGCCACCAGCAGAGAGGACAGCAGCTCCTACGAGCAGTACTTC. It encodes CATSREDSSSYEQYF.

V is TRBV7-8 and J is TRBJ2-7; a weak D match, TRBD1 (6 bases). The germline V and J ends were trimmed by 5 bases and 1 base, with 18 bases remaining between them. The CDR3 spans 16 residues. Germline assignment: CDR1 SGHVS and CDR2 FQNEAQ. This CDR3 is CASSRLSGTLSYEQYF. CDR3 nucleotides: TGTGCCAGCAGCCGCCTTTCCGGGACACTATCCTACGAGCAGTACTTC.

The rearrangement joins TRBV28 to TRBJ1-4; 8 bases agree with TRBD1. This CDR3 has 15 amino acids. V shed 3 bases, J shed 6 bases, and the junction held 6 bases outside the gene matches. Germline-derived CDR1 and CDR2 are MDHEN and SYDVKM. The CDR3 region is CASSFWTGYDEKLFF. Here the CDR3 DNA reads TGTGCCAGCAGTTTCTGGACAGGGTATGATGAAAAACTGTTTTTT.

For the CDR3, the DNA is TGTGCCAGCAGCACGGGACAGTATTTCAAAGGCTACACCTTC. Amino acid sequence: CASSTGQYFKGYTF. The chain joins TRBV7-2 to TRBJ1-2; 7 nucleotides agree with TRBD1. Germline CDR1 is SGHTA and CDR2 is FQGNSA. This CDR3 region has 14 residues. The junction had 11 bases not matched to a gene; V was cut back by 5 bases and J by 8 bases. Variable domain in full (rest from reference TRBV7-2 and TRBJ1-2): GAGVSQSPSNKVTEKGKDVELRCDPISGHTALYWYRQSLGQGLEFLIYFQGNSAPDKSGLPSDRFSAERTGGSVSTLTIQRTQQEDSAVYLCASSTGQYFKGYTFGSGTRLTVV.

The chain combines TRBV6-1 with TRBJ2-2, with D hard to call. V shed 2 bases and J shed 6 bases, with 1 base lying between them. CDR1 is MNHNS and CDR2 is SASEGT in the germline V gene. The CDR3 has 11 amino acids. The CDR3: CASSEPGELFF. CDR3 nucleotide sequence: TGTGCCAGCAGTGAACCCGGGGAGCTGTTTTTT.

For the CDR3, the DNA is TGCGCCAGCAGCTTGGCGGCAGGCCAATACAATGAGCAGTTCTTC. Its translation: CASSLAAGQYNEQFF. The genes are TRBV5-1 and TRBJ2-1, with D hard to call. The V gene's germline CDR1 is SGHRS and CDR2 YFSETQ. The V end lost 0 bases, the J end lost 4 bases, and 11 bases lay between the germline ends. The CDR3 extends over 15 amino acids.

This chain uses TRBV11-2 with TRBJ2-7, with 12 positions matching TRBD1. CDR3 length: 17 residues. The J segment lost 3 bases and the V segment lost 3 bases, leaving 9 bases of the junction unmatched. Looked up from germline, CDR1 is SGHAT and CDR2 is FQNNGV. In DNA, the CDR3 is TGTGCCAGCAGCTTGGCTGTCCGGGACAGGGGGCACTACGAGCAGTACTTC. Translation: CASSLAVRDRGHYEQYF.

This clone has just one count. This chain links TRBV3-1 (or the pseudogene TRBV3-2) with TRBJ1-4; 9 bases match TRBD1. J gave up 6 bases and V 1 base, and 3 bases lay outside the gene matches. CDR3 length equals 15 residues. Germline CDR1 LGHDT, CDR2 YNNKEL (reference sequence). CDR3 sequence reads: CASSQVDRGYEKLFF. CDR3 bases: TGTGCCAGCAGCCAAGTGGACAGGGGATATGAAAAACTGTTTTTT.

The gene calls are TRBV7-9 and TRBJ1-3, with TRBD1 matching over 7 bases. This CDR3 is built from 13 residues. Losses at the gene ends were 9 bases for V and 3 bases for J; bases not matched to a gene: 5. Germline V lookup: CDR1 SEHNR, CDR2 FQNEAQ (reference sequence). The CDR3 sequence: CARGGTVGNTIYF. In DNA form, the CDR3 reads TGTGCCAGAGGGGGGACAGTTGGAAACACCATATATTTT.

The chain couples TRBV3-1 (or the pseudogene TRBV3-2) to TRBJ1-1; D is perhaps TRBD1 (5 bases). Trimming left V 4 bases short and J 3 bases short, with 9 bases between. The V gene's germline CDR1 is LGHDT and CDR2 YNNKEL (reference sequence). The CDR3 runs 13 residues. In DNA form, the CDR3 reads TGTGCCAGCAGCCGCCTAGGGGACACTGAAGCTTTCTTT. This codes for CASSRLGDTEAFF.

The table lists this clone with a count of one. This chain connects TRBV5-6 to TRBJ1-1, with a tentative D call TRBD1 (6 bases). Germline lookup yields CDR1 SGHDT and CDR2 YYEEEE. The CDR3 is 14 amino acids. Between the trimmed V and J ends, which lost 1 base and 8 bases, there was a span of 15 bases. CDR3 residues: CASSLLSPGGEAFF. CDR3 nucleotide sequence: TGTGCCAGCAGCTTGTTATCCCCCGGGGGCGAAGCTTTCTTT. Filled out from reference TRBV5-6 and TRBJ1-1, the complete variable domain reads DAGVTQSPTHLIKTRGQQVTLRCSPKSGHDTVSWYQQALGQGPQFIFQYYEEEERQRGNFPDRFSGHQFPNYSSELNVNALLLGDSALYLCASSLLSPGGEAFFGQGTRLTVV.

This rearrangement joins TRBV6-5 to TRBJ1-2, with D possibly being TRBD1 (5 bases). Germline V gene lookup returns CDR1 MNHEY and CDR2 SVGAGI. V gave up 8 bases and J gave up 8 bases, with 15 bases separating them. This CDR3 spans 12 amino acids. The CDR3 nucleotides are TGTGCCAGCCTGGGCAGGGTCTACGGCTACACCTTC. Residues: CASLGRVYGYTF.

V gene TRBV29-1 combines with J gene TRBJ2-7; D gene unclear. The CDR3 has 13 residues. The ends were cut back, 3 bases at V and 3 bases at J, with 12 bases in the middle. Germline V CDR1 and CDR2: SQVTM, ANQGSEA. The CDR3 DNA is TGCAGCGTTGACTCCCAAAAGGGCTACGAGCAGTACTTC. It codes for CSVDSQKGYEQYF.

This clone was detected once. This sequence joins TRBV24-1 and TRBJ2-1; 10 positions agree with TRBD1. The V gene end was trimmed by 2 bases and the J gene end by 4 bases; junction bases not matched to a gene: 4. CDR3 size: 16 residues. CDR1 is KGHDR, CDR2 SFDVKD, per germline. CDR3 protein: CATSDWRDRGYNEQFF. The CDR3 DNA follows: TGTGCCACCAGTGATTGGAGGGACAGGGGATACAATGAGCAGTTCTTC.

This clone was detected only once. The chain recombines TRBV24-1 with TRBJ2-7; 9 positions match TRBD1. V trimming: 4 bases; J trimming: 6 bases; junction bases outside the gene matches: 6. This CDR3 region has 14 residues. The germline V gene has CDR1 KGHDR and CDR2 SFDVKD. In DNA, the CDR3 is TGTGCCACCAGTGACCCTGGGACAGGGCCCGAGCAGTACTTC. As protein: CATSDPGTGPEQYF.

The CDR3 DNA reads as TGTGCCACCAGCAGAGGTCAGACTTATAGCAATCAGCCCCAGCATTTT. Its translation: CATSRGQTYSNQPQHF. The chain is built from TRBV15 and TRBJ1-5; no clear D. The germline V gene has CDR1 LNHNV and CDR2 YYDKDF (reference sequence). With 1 base removed from V and 0 bases from J, the gap between germline ends came to 10 bases. The length of the CDR3 is 16 residues.